This entry features one TCR beta chain sequence. V lost 11 bases and J lost 5, with 24 bases in between. Germline CDR1 and CDR2: SNHLY and FYNNEI. The CDR3 runs 16 residues. These data come from a study of blood T cells in healthy people across ages. The authors ran a second PCR of about 6 to 12 cycles using a sample-barcoded 5' primer and a J-beta primer mix. MiXCR was run by TCRdb on the 5' RACE reads, yielding one entry per CDR3 protein. Altogether 1 million to 1.2 million distinct CDR3 sequences are present, 35% to 40% being singletons, with the ten largest covering about an eighth. This receptor was identified in a man between 18 and 35 years old in good health. This chain uses TRBV2 with TRBJ1-4; D call uncertain. Sequenced: blood. DNA for the CDR3: TGTGCCTGGAGTGGCCCCTTTCGAAATAGGAATGAAAAACTGTTTTTT. Protein sequence: CAWSGPFRNRNEKLFF.